This TCR beta chain comes out of a study of memory CD4+ T cells and cytomegalovirus serostatus. Study background: Of the healthy Belgian adults, nine or ten were CMV seropositive and about 24 seronegative. Whole-study findings and limits: About 40% of the 164 known CMV-associated TCRbeta sequences appeared in CD4+ memory.

In the original analysis: Out-of-frame sequences were removed, leaving roughly 2,200,000 distinct TCRbeta sequences. Libraries were prepared by immunoSEQ multiplex PCR; TCRdb keeps only in-frame clonotypes and omits some of them. That table gives V, J and clone size, and the DNA gave D and trimming. Here the sample spans about 52,000 clones, more than 70% being singletons. The germline CDR1 and CDR2 sequences are SGHRS and YFSETQ. The CDR3 totals 14 residues. The V end was cut by 3 bases, the J end by 4 bases, with 14 bases between. The sort gate was single viable CD3+CD4+CD8-CD45RO+ cells for memory CD4+ T cells. A word on this clone: Its antigen is unidentified.

The rearrangement joins TRBV5-1 to TRBJ2-7; D is unresolved. The origin of this receptor is an adult in good health and CMV-seropositive. Sample: memory CD4+ T cells from blood. Here the CDR3 reads CASSSDGYQYEQYF. CDR3 in DNA: TGCGCCAGCAGCTCCGACGGATACCAGTACGAGCAGTACTTC. Full variable domain (remainder filled in from reference TRBV5-1 and TRBJ2-7): KAGVTQTPRYLIKTRGQQVTLSCSPISGHRSVSWYQQTPGQGLQFLFEYFSETQRNKGNFPGRFSGRQFSNSRSEMNVSTLELGDSALYLCASSSDGYQYEQYFGPGTRLTVT.